This TCR beta chain was observed in a study of blood T cell repertoires in COVID-19 (dated by TCRdb to about 2020). Regarding the complete study: Samples from collaborators originated in the United States, Italy and Spain and spanned both the acute and convalescent phases of COVID-19. Deeply sampled blood TCRbeta repertoires from subjects exposed to, actively infected with, or recovered from COVID-19 were included in the dataset. Samples were obtained from the ongoing ImmuneRACE study (first 160 participants) and from over a thousand subjects provided by 6 global collaborators. Where HLA class I and class II types were available, the types were taken from metadata supplied by the sample provider, not from assay-based typing. Nearly every sample came with metadata listing a de-identified subject ID, COVID-19 status, age in years and sex. The prospective study material was composed of cDNA or gDNA derived from T cells, B-cell-depleted T cells, or PBMCs. The repertoires were made available in a free public database intended to serve as a resource for research on the immune response to SARS-CoV-2. Overall study results and their limits: The quantity of clinical and demographic metadata differed by source and by participant and was supplied without curation.

TCRbeta CDR3 regions were amplified from genomic DNA by means of the immunoSEQ Assay, a bias-controlled multiplex PCR. Turning to the authors' computational methods: Nucleated cell counts per sample were estimated from amplification of reference gene primers within the assay. Sequence reads were collapsed and filtered to measure the absolute abundance of every unique TCRbeta CDR3 rearrangement. For each sample, productive Simpson clonality was calculated as the square root of Simpson's diversity index over productive rearrangements. What TCRdb holds here is the immuneACCESS table cut down to in-frame rearrangements. Part of the clones is not present; checked against another copy, under half of the missing clones reflect an unresolved V gene, and the others are unexplained. The DNA was the basis for D and trimming; V, J and clone size are from that table. For this sample there are some 73,000 clones; around 77% appear just once. The ten largest clonotypes hold 2% to 2.5% of the sample.

In Seattle, one collaborating source enrolled patients while the infection was active and tracked those patients longitudinally over the course of disease. The collaborating institutions used their own protocols to collect whole blood in K2EDTA tubes. For TCRbeta analysis, collaborators shipped samples as frozen whole blood, isolated PBMCs, or DNA extracted from either of those sample types. Comment on this clone: The specificity of this receptor is unknown. One base away there is no much larger clone; base qualities are not given.

Material for sequencing was peripheral blood. The receptor was derived from a man between 70 and 80 years old with COVID-19, enrolled during active disease.

The DNA is as follows: TGCGCCAGCAGCTCTTCCGGGACAGGGTTGAATGAGCAGTTCTTC. The resulting protein is CASSSSGTGLNEQFF. This receptor chain uses TRBV5-1 and TRBJ2-1, and TRBD1 matches 9 of the central bases. From the cysteine up to the phenylalanine, the CDR3 has a length of 15 residues. Only the CDR3 portion is preserved as DNA: 45 bases, with reading frame beginning at the first base. In the germline V gene, CDR1 corresponds to SGHRS and CDR2 to YFSETQ. Trimming takes 3 bases off V and 7 bases off J; junction bases not matched to a gene: 8.